Shown below are 10 T cell receptor beta chains from a single sample sequenced in a study of control samples from healthy donors and cancer patients. Assay: immunoSEQ multiplex PCR; the TCRdb copy retains only in-frame clones and omits some. The profile covers 130,000 to 150,000 clones, with around 85% appearing a single time and roughly 8.7% taken by the ten largest. What was sequenced was blood. These receptors originate from a woman aged 25-40 years in good health.

The genes are TRBV13 and TRBJ1-4; 10 bases match TRBD1. CDR3 length: 18 residues. CDR1 PRHDT and CDR2 FYEKMQ come from the germline V gene (reference sequence). The V and J ends lost 5 bases and 5 bases, in that order; junction bases with no gene match: 14. The CDR3 spells CASSLYVPGQGSNEKLFF. DNA for the CDR3: TGTGCCAGCAGCCTGTACGTCCCGGGACAGGGGTCGAATGAAAAACTGTTTTTT.

The genes are TRBV5-4 and TRBJ2-1; D gene unclear. The CDR3 totals 11 residues. V was trimmed by 0 bases and J by 9 bases, leaving 4 bases between them. Germline V gene lookup returns CDR1 SGHNT and CDR2 YYREEE (reference sequence). CDR3 residues: CASSLAGEQFF. CDR3 nucleotide sequence: TGTGCCAGCAGCTTGGCCGGTGAGCAGTTCTTC.

The chain has TRBV29-1 and TRBJ1-2; TRBD1 is a possible D gene (6 bases). The CDR3 runs 14 residues. Germline values: CDR1 SQVTM, CDR2 ANQGSEA. V gave up 3 bases and J gave up 0 bases, with 11 bases separating them. CDR3 nucleotide sequence: TGCAGCGTTGAGGGGGCTCCACCTAACTATGGCTACACCTTC. Its translation: CSVEGAPPNYGYTF.

This clone appeared a few times. The chain uses TRBV28 and TRBJ1-2, with D unresolved. V was cut by 2 bases and J by 3 bases, with 10 bases left in between. The CDR3 sequence is 14 residues long. The germline V gene encodes CDR1 MDHEN and CDR2 SYDVKM. The CDR3 loop is CASSLGGSYYGYTF. The CDR3 DNA reads as TGTGCCAGCAGTTTAGGCGGGAGCTACTATGGCTACACCTTC.

V gene TRBV7-9 combines with J gene TRBJ2-1; 7 nucleotides align to TRBD2. This CDR3 is 14 amino acids long. V gave up 5 bases and J gave up 11 bases; unmatched junction bases: 12. Germline CDR1 reads SEHNR; CDR2 reads FQNEAQ (reference sequence). In DNA form, the CDR3 reads TGTGCCAGCAGCCCGAGTCGTGCGGGAGATCAGCAGTTCTTC. This codes for CASSPSRAGDQQFF.

CDR3 coding DNA: TGTGCCACCAGCCGTATTCCCGGGATCTTCCGCAATGAGCAGTTCTTC. It is translated as CATSRIPGIFRNEQFF. The genes are TRBV15 and TRBJ2-1; the D gene is possibly TRBD2 (5 bases). CDR3 length: 16 amino acids. The V end was cut by 5 bases, the J end by 6 bases, with 20 bases between. Germline V gene lookup returns CDR1 LNHNV and CDR2 YYDKDF (reference sequence).

This chain links TRBV29-1 with TRBJ1-2; perhaps TRBD1 as D (5 bases). The ends were cut back, 1 base at V and 0 bases at J, with 9 bases in the middle. The CDR3 has 14 residues. Germline CDR1 SQVTM, CDR2 ANQGSEA. The CDR3 DNA reads TGCAGCGTTGAAGCCCAGGGAACTAACTATGGCTACACCTTC. Protein product: CSVEAQGTNYGYTF.

In regard to this clone: The same CDR3 also results from other DNA sequences found in this sample. The chain uses TRBV24-1 and TRBJ2-3; 8 bases map to TRBD2. Losses at the gene ends were 3 bases for V and 5 bases for J; bases not matched to a gene: 9. The germline gives CDR1 KGHDR, CDR2 SFDVKD. This CDR3 region has 16 residues. CDR3 in amino acids: CATSDPGLAGGDTQYF. CDR3 DNA sequence: TGTGCCACCAGTGATCCGGGTCTAGCGGGTGGAGATACGCAGTATTTT.

The chain combines TRBV5-6 with TRBJ2-5; 12 bases are shared with TRBD1. CDR3 length equals 18 residues. V lost 0 bases to trimming and J lost 5 bases; unmatched junction nucleotides: 11. Germline CDR1 and CDR2: SGHDT and YYEEEE. DNA of the CDR3: TGTGCCAGCAGCTTGGTCCAGGGGGACAGGGGGCCCGGGGAGACCCAGTACTTC. Encoded protein: CASSLVQGDRGPGETQYF. The entire variable domain, with the rest obtained from reference TRBV5-6 and TRBJ2-5, is as follows: DAGVTQSPTHLIKTRGQQVTLRCSPKSGHDTVSWYQQALGQGPQFIFQYYEEEERQRGNFPDRFSGHQFPNYSSELNVNALLLGDSALYLCASSLVQGDRGPGETQYFGPGTRLLVL.

The rearrangement uses TRBV2 and TRBJ1-4, with TRBD1 as a possible D gene (5 bases). Germline V CDR1 and CDR2: SNHLY, FYNNEI. The CDR3 totals 13 residues. Trimming stripped 5 bases from V and 10 bases from J, with 14 bases between. The CDR3 region is CASSRGGSVKLFF. The CDR3 coding sequence is TGTGCCAGCAGTCGGGGGGGGTCGGTAAAACTGTTTTTT.